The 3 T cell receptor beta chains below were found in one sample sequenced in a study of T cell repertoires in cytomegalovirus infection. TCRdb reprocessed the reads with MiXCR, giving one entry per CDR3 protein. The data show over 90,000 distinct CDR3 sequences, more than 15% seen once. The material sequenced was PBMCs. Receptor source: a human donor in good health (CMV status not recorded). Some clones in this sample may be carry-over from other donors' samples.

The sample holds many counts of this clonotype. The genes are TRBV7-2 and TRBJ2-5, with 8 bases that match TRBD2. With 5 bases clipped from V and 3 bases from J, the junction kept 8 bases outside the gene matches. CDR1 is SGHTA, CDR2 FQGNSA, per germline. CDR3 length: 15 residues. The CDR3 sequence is CASSPIAGKEETQYF. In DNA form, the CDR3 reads TGTGCCAGCAGCCCGATAGCGGGGAAAGAAGAGACCCAGTACTTC.

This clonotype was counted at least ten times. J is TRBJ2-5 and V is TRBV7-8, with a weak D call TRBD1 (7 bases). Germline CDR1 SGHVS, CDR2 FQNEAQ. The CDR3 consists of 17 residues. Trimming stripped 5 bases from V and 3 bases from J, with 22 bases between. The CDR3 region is CASSPLRRDSKKETQYF. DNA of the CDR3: TGTGCCAGCAGCCCCCTCCGGCGGGACAGCAAGAAAGAGACCCAGTACTTC.

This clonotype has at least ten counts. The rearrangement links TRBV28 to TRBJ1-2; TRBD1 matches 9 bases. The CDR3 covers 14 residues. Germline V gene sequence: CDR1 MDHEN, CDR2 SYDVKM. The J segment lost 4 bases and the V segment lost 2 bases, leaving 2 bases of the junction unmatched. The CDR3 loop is CASSLRQGVYGYTF. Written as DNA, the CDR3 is TGTGCCAGCAGTTTACGACAGGGGGTCTATGGCTACACCTTC.